The clone carrying this T cell receptor (beta chain) was found a few times. This specimen belongs to a study of T cell repertoires in cytomegalovirus infection. One entry per CDR3 protein, called by TCRdb with MiXCR from the reads. The sample consists of fewer than 550,000 distinct CDR3 sequences, 26% of them appearing once. The CDR3 contains 15 residues. Germline-derived CDR1 and CDR2 are ENHRY and SYGVKD. Trimming took 0 bases from V and 2 from J, leaving 8 bases between them. Sequenced sample: PBMCs. The receptor was isolated from a human donor in good health (CMV status not recorded). Some clones in this sample may be carry-over from other donors' samples. This chain joins TRBV10-3 and TRBJ2-1; no clear D. CDR3 protein: CAISESGNPYNEQFF. CDR3 DNA: TGTGCCATCAGTGAGTCAGGGAACCCCTACAATGAGCAGTTCTTC.